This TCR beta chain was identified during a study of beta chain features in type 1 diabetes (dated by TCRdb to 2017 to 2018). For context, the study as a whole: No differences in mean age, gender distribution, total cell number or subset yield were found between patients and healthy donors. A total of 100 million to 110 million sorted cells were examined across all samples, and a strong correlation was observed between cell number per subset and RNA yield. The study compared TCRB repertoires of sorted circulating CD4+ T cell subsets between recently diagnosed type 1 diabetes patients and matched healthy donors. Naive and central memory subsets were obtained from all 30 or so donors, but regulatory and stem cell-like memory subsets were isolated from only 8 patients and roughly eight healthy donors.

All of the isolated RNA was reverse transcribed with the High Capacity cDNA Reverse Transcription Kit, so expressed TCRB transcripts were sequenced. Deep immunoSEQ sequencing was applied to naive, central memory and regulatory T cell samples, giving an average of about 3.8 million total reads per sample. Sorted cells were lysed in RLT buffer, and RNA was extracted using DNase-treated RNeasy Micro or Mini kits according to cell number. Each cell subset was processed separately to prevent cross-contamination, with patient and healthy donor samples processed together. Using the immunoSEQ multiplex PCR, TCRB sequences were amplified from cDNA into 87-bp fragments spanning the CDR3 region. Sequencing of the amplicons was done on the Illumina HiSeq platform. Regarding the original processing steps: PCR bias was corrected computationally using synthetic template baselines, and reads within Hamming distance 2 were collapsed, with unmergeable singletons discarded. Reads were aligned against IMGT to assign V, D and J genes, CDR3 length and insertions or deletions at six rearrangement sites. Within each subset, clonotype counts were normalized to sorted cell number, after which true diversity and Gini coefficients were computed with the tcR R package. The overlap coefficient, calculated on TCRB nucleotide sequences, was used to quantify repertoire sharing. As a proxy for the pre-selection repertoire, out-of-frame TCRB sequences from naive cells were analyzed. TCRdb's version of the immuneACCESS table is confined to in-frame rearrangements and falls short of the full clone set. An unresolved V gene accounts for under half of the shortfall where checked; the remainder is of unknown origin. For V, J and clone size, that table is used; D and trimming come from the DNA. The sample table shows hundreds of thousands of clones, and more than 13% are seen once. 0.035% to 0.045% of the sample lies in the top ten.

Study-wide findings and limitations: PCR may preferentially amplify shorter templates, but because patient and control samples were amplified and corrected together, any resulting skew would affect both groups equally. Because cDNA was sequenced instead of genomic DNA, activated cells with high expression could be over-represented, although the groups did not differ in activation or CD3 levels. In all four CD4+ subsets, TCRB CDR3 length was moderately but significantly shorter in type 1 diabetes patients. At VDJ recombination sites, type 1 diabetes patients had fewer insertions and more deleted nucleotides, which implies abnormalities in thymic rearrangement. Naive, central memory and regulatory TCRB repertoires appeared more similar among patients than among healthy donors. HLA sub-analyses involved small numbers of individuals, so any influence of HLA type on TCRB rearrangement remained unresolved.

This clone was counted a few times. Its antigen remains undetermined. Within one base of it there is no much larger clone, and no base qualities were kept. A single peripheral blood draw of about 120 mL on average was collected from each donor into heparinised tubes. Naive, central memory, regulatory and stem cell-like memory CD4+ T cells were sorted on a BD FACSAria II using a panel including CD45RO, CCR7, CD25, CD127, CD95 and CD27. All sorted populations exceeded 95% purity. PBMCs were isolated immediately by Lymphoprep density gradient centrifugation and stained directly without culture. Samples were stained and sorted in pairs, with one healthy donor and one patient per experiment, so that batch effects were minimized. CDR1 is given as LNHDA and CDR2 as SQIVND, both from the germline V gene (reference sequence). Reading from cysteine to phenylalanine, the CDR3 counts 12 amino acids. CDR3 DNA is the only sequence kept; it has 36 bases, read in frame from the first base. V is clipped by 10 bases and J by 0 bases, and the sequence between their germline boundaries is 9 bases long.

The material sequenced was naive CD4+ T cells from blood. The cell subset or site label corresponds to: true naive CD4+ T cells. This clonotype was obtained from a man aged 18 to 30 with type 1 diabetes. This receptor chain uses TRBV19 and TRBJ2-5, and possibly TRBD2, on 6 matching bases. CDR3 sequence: CATRDYQETQYF. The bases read TGTGCCACTCGGGACTACCAAGAGACCCAGTACTTC.